The 10 T cell receptor beta chains below come from one sample, sequenced in a study of radiotherapy plus CTLA-4 blockade in lung cancer. TCRdb's table, derived via immunoSEQ multiplex PCR, lists solely in-frame clones and lacks some. The sample lists 45,000 to 55,000 clones; under 85% were seen once. Sample: peripheral blood, taken from a patient treated with radiotherapy plus ipilimumab. Receptor source: a human donor with non-small cell lung cancer who had a partial response to radiotherapy plus ipilimumab.

The chain carries TRBV5-4 and TRBJ2-7, with 7 bases aligning to TRBD1. CDR1 and CDR2 from the germline V gene are SGHNT and YYREEE (reference sequence). The CDR3 runs to 13 residues. The junction had 4 bases not matched to a gene; V was cut back by 2 bases and J by 5 bases. The CDR3 DNA reads TGTGCCAGCAGCTTACCTACAGGGGACGAGCAGTACTTC. Amino acids: CASSLPTGDEQYF. The variable domain in full, completed from reference TRBV5-4 and TRBJ2-7, reads ETGVTQSPTHLIKTRGQQVTLRCSSQSGHNTVSWYQQALGQGPQFIFQYYREEENGRGNFPPRFSGLQFPNYSSELNVNALELDDSALYLCASSLPTGDEQYFGPGTRLTVT.

This clone has a handful of counts. The genes are TRBV4-3 and TRBJ2-7; 10 nucleotides agree with TRBD2. Germline assignment: CDR1 LGHNA and CDR2 YSLEER. This CDR3 has 15 amino acids. The V gene end was trimmed by 5 bases and the J gene end by 4 bases; junction bases not matched to a gene: 8. The chain's CDR3 is CASSAQRGGQYEQYF. Written as DNA, the CDR3 is TGCGCCAGCAGCGCGCAGCGGGGGGGCCAGTACGAGCAGTACTTC.

Only one count was recorded for this clone. This sequence joins TRBV5-5 and TRBJ2-5; 10 nucleotides match TRBD1. The DNA end is more similar to TRBJ2-7, so the J call may be wrong. The CDR3 sequence is 15 residues long. Germline V CDR1 and CDR2: SGHKS, YYEKEE (reference sequence). The CDR3: CASSRTTGGGYEQYF. The DNA for the CDR3 is TGTGCCAGCAGCCGCACGACAGGGGGCGGGTACGAGCAGTACTTC.

V and J are TRBV6-1 and TRBJ2-1, with 8 bases aligning to TRBD2. V trimming: 1 base; J trimming: 7 bases; junction bases outside the gene matches: 0. Germline-derived CDR1 and CDR2 are MNHNS and SASEGT. The CDR3 has 13 amino acids. The CDR3 spells CASSEERGNEQFF. The DNA for the CDR3 is TGTGCCAGCAGTGAAGAGCGGGGGAATGAGCAGTTCTTC.

The rearrangement joins TRBV18 to TRBJ2-7; 8 positions match TRBD1. This CDR3 region has 15 residues. The trim removed 6 bases at V and 3 bases at J, leaving 10 bases unmatched. Germline V CDR1 and CDR2: KGHSH, LQKENI. In DNA, the CDR3 is TGTGCCAGCTCGCCGCCAGGGGGCAGTGGCTACGAGCAGTACTTC. Protein product: CASSPPGGSGYEQYF.

The rearrangement links TRBV19 to TRBJ1-1; no clear D. This CDR3 contains 12 residues. Germline-derived CDR1 and CDR2 are LNHDA and SQIVND (reference sequence). V lost 7 bases to trimming and J lost 11 bases, with 17 bases between them. In DNA, the CDR3 is TGTGCCAGTAACGATGGGAGTTTAGGGGCTTTCTTT. The encoded protein is CASNDGSLGAFF.

The chain uses TRBV28 and TRBJ2-5; TRBD1 matches 7 bases. Germline CDR1 is MDHEN and CDR2 is SYDVKM. The CDR3 sequence is 16 residues long. Trimming cost V 1 base and J 3 bases; bases outside gene matches: 8. CDR3 DNA sequence: TGTGCCAGCAGTTTATTGGTAGGGGGCGGTGAAGAGACCCAGTACTTC. It specifies CASSLLVGGGEETQYF. The full variable domain, rest sourced from reference TRBV28 and TRBJ2-5, is DVKVTQSSRYLVKRTGEKVFLECVQDMDHENMFWYRQDPGLGLRLIYFSYDVKMKEKGDIPEGYSVSREKKERFSLILESASTNQTSMYLCASSLLVGGGEETQYFGPGTRLLVL.

This chain joins TRBV28 and TRBJ2-5; 9 nucleotides match TRBD2. This CDR3 is 15 amino acids long. Germline V CDR1 and CDR2: MDHEN, SYDVKM. With 5 bases clipped from V and 5 bases from J, the junction kept 9 bases outside the gene matches. In DNA form, the CDR3 reads TGTGCCAGCAGTCCAAGGGGACTAGCCGTCGAGACCCAGTACTTC. Translation: CASSPRGLAVETQYF.

The chain employs TRBV18 and TRBJ2-1; D is possibly TRBD2 (6 bases). Germline CDR1 KGHSH, CDR2 LQKENI. The CDR3 is 13 amino acids. V was pared by 6 bases and J by 7 bases, with 13 bases between. The CDR3 region has the DNA TGTGCCAGCTCCCCATCCGGGGGAAATGAGCAGTTCTTC. Translated: CASSPSGGNEQFF.

CDR3 in amino acids: CAIDSGGVSYEQYF. CDR3 DNA sequence: TGTGCCATCGATAGCGGGGGCGTCTCCTACGAGCAGTACTTC. The chain recombines TRBV2 with TRBJ2-7; 9 nucleotides align to TRBD2. Germline CDR1 SNHLY, CDR2 FYNNEI. The length of the CDR3 is 14 residues. The V and J ends lost 10 bases and 0 bases, in that order; junction bases with no gene match: 7.